This entry lists 14 T cell receptor beta chains sequenced from one sample in a study of shared clonotypes between healthy human individuals. Generated by immunoSEQ multiplex PCR, the TCRdb table keeps only in-frame clones and is missing some. This repertoire shows about 2.4 million clones, roughly 92% found once; its top ten account for over 0.12%. Sequenced input: naive CD4+ T cells sorted from blood. Subset meaning: CD45RA+ positively selected. Receptors originate from a man younger than 35 in good health.

V usage is TRBV2 and J usage is TRBJ2-5, with D unclear. Germline-derived CDR1 and CDR2 are SNHLY and FYNNEI. The V and J ends lost 10 bases and 2 bases respectively, with 14 bases between them. This CDR3 contains 13 residues. The CDR3 DNA is TGTGCCACCCACCTGTTTTTGCAAGAGACCCAGTACTTC. This encodes CATHLFLQETQYF.

The V and J genes are TRBV19 and TRBJ2-3, with a possible D match to TRBD1 (5 bases). The CDR3 consists of 13 residues. Per germline, CDR1 LNHDA and CDR2 SQIVND (reference sequence). Deletions cut 5 bases from V and 2 bases from J, with 8 bases between. In nucleotides, the CDR3 is TGTGCCAGTAGTCGACAGATCACAGATACGCAGTATTTT. Its protein product is CASSRQITDTQYF.

The genes are TRBV25-1 and TRBJ1-1; 10 bases are a match to TRBD1. Trimming at V came to 4 bases and at J to 3 bases, leaving 5 bases not matched to a gene. The CDR3 has 15 amino acids. Germline loops: CDR1 MGHDK, CDR2 SYGVNS. CDR3: CASSVTDRGHTEAFF. CDR3 DNA: TGTGCCAGCAGTGTGACTGACAGGGGGCACACTGAAGCTTTCTTT.

This clone appeared once. The gene calls are TRBV5-5 and TRBJ2-7; D call uncertain. Per germline, CDR1 SGHKS and CDR2 YYEKEE (reference sequence). CDR3 length: 15 amino acids. V was shortened by 0 bases and J by 3 bases, with 13 bases between the two germline ends. CDR3 region: CASSLGVGSLYEQYF. CDR3 sequence (DNA): TGTGCCAGCAGCTTGGGCGTCGGCAGCCTCTACGAGCAGTACTTC. Combining the CDR3 with reference TRBV5-5 and TRBJ2-7 gives the whole variable domain DAGVTQSPTHLIKTRGQQVTLRCSPISGHKSVSWYQQVLGQGPQFIFQYYEKEERGRGNFPDRFSARQFPNYSSELNVNALLLGDSALYLCASSLGVGSLYEQYFGPGTRLTVT.

This clone was picked up one time. The chain employs TRBV7-2 and TRBJ2-7; 8 nucleotides align to TRBD2. The V segment lost 0 bases and the J segment 5 bases; nucleotides outside the gene matches: 6. CDR1 SGHTA and CDR2 FQGNSA come from the germline V gene. The CDR3 totals 15 residues. The CDR3 reads CASSLAGSGSDEQYF. The DNA of the CDR3 is TGTGCCAGCAGCTTAGCGGGGAGCGGGAGTGACGAGCAGTACTTC.

The rearrangement joins TRBV6-6 to TRBJ2-7; possibly TRBD1 for D (6 bases). Trimming pared 7 bases from V and 3 bases from J, leaving 16 bases between. Germline CDR1 and CDR2: MNHNY and SVGAGI (reference sequence). The CDR3 is 14 residues long. The CDR3 reads CASTKDRTLYEQYF. CDR3 bases: TGTGCCAGCACCAAGGACAGAACCCTCTACGAGCAGTACTTC.

V is TRBV4-1 and J is TRBJ2-5, with 7 positions matching TRBD1. The DNA end lines up better with TRBJ2-7; the J call may be wrong. CDR1 is MGHRA, CDR2 YSYEKL, per germline. This CDR3 region has 15 residues. The CDR3 DNA follows: TGCGCCAGCAGCGTATACAGGGGAAGCTCCTACGAGCAGTACTTC. Translation gives CASSVYRGSSYEQYF.

The V call is TRBV5-1, the J call TRBJ2-7; TRBD2 aligns across 13 bases. CDR3 length: 15 amino acids. Trimming cost V 3 bases and J 6 bases; bases outside gene matches: 6. The germline gives CDR1 SGHRS, CDR2 YFSETQ. CDR3 DNA sequence: TGCGCCAGCAGCTATGGGACTAGCGGGATGCTCGAGCAGTACTTC. This sequence encodes CASSYGTSGMLEQYF.

The chain couples TRBV4-1 to TRBJ2-7; no clear D gene. The V gene's germline CDR1 is MGHRA and CDR2 YSYEKL. The CDR3 sequence is 11 residues long. V dropped 6 bases and J dropped 7 bases, with 10 bases sitting between them. The CDR3 protein is CASSTLNEQYF. The CDR3 coding sequence is TGCGCCAGCAGTACATTGAATGAGCAGTACTTC.

The chain has TRBV28 and TRBJ2-2, with D uncertain. The CDR3 consists of 16 residues. The germline V gene encodes CDR1 MDHEN and CDR2 SYDVKM. V was pared by 4 bases and J by 5 bases, with 17 bases between. In DNA, the CDR3 is TGTGCCAGCAGTTCACTTTCCAAGCCCGTTACCGGGGAGCTGTTTTTT. This sequence encodes CASSSLSKPVTGELFF.

This chain connects TRBV10-1 to TRBJ2-3; 7 bases line up with TRBD2. J lost 3 bases, V lost 8 bases, and 11 bases had no gene match. Per the germline V gene, CDR1 is WNHNN and CDR2 is SYGVQD (reference sequence). The CDR3 length is 15 residues. CDR3 nucleotides: TGCGCCAGCCCAGCCCTAGCGGCTTTGACAGATACGCAGTATTTT. Translation gives CASPALAALTDTQYF.

This sequence joins TRBV5-1 and TRBJ2-7; TRBD1 is a possible D gene (5 bases). CDR1 and CDR2 from the germline V gene are SGHRS and YFSETQ. V was cut by 0 bases and J by 1 base, with 14 bases left in between. The CDR3 has 16 residues. Here the CDR3 DNA reads TGCGCCAGCAGCTTGGAGGGGCTCTTAGGGTCCTACGAGCAGTACTTC. Translating gives CASSLEGLLGSYEQYF.

This clone was detected only a few times. The rearrangement uses TRBV12-2 and TRBJ1-6; the table's D call, TRBD1, was not checked against the DNA. TRBV12-2 is assigned pseudogene status. This CDR3 is 15 amino acids long. The CDR3 nucleotides are TGTGCAAGTCGCTTGAACCGGGACAAGCTCCGTCCCCTCCACTTT. It encodes CASRLNRDKLRPLHF.

The chain carries TRBV7-6 and TRBJ2-5; TRBD2 matches at 8 bases. From germline, CDR1 is SGHVS and CDR2 FNYEAQ. The junction had 8 bases not matched to a gene; V was cut back by 3 bases and J by 5 bases. The CDR3 is made up of 15 amino acids. CDR3 sequence reads: CASSFVAGLGETQYF. The CDR3 nucleotides are TGTGCCAGCAGCTTCGTAGCGGGACTGGGGGAGACCCAGTACTTC.